This T cell receptor beta chain came from a study of shared clonotypes between healthy human individuals. The wider study: The study enrolled a couple of women and three men aged 18 to 49.

This clone was detected only a few times. Per the germline V gene, CDR1 is SGHKS and CDR2 is YYEKEE (reference sequence). CDR3 length: 14 residues. Trimming shortened V by 4 bases and J by 0 bases, and 8 bases separated the two germline ends. Produced via immunoSEQ multiplex PCR; TCRdb's table is partial and in-frame only. In the table there are roughly 500,000 clones, 76% of which are singletons. What was sequenced was PBMCs. V gene TRBV5-5 combines with J gene TRBJ1-5; possibly TRBD1 for D (6 bases). The source is a woman between 40 and 50 years old in good health. Some clones in this sample may be carry-over from other donors' samples. The DNA for the CDR3 is TGTGCCAGCAGCCAGGGGTATAGCAATCAGCCCCAGCATTTT. Its protein is CASSQGYSNQPQHF.